What follows are 30 T cell receptor beta chains derived from one specimen sequenced in a study of Ad26.COV2.S vaccination and SARS-CoV-2 variants (dated by TCRdb to about 2021). The sample's treatment or condition, from its label and the paper: around 19 received Ad26.COV2.S at low or high dose, single or two shots; 5 received placebo; per-sample allocation not given. For vaccine and placebo recipients, the sequenced repertoires came from samples collected on day 63 after the first injection. Receptor libraries were prepared by the immunoSEQ multiplex PCR assay. TCRdb's version of the immuneACCESS table is confined to in-frame rearrangements and falls short of the full clone set. An unresolved V gene accounts for under half of the shortfall where checked; the remainder is of unknown origin. The table for this sample lists 440,000 or so clones; about 90% of them were counted only once. Less than 4.5% of the sample goes to the ten largest clones.

The source material was peripheral blood, sampled in a trial of Ad26.COV2.S vaccine versus placebo. The receptors were gathered from a person aged 18-65 years who received the Ad26.COV2.S COVID-19 vaccine or a placebo.

The chain employs TRBV9 and TRBJ1-2, with D maybe TRBD1 (5 bases). CDR3 length: 14 residues. Trimming removed 0 bases from V and 3 bases from J, with 9 bases in between. Germline assignment: CDR1 SGDLS and CDR2 YYNGEE. CDR3 DNA: TGTGCCAGCAGCGTAGCCTCGGGACACTATGGCTACACCTTC. Protein sequence: CASSVASGHYGYTF.

The genes are TRBV5-4 and TRBJ2-5; 9 bases align to TRBD1. This CDR3 region has 15 residues. Per the germline V gene, CDR1 is SGHNT and CDR2 is YYREEE (reference sequence). V lost 0 bases and J lost 3; bases outside the gene matches: 3. CDR3 sequence (DNA): TGTGCCAGCAGCTTGGGACAGGGGGTGGAAGAGACCCAGTACTTC. Its translation is CASSLGQGVEETQYF.

The CDR3 is CASSRDREAFF. Here the CDR3 DNA reads TGTGCCAGCAGCCGCGACAGGGAAGCTTTCTTT. The chain carries TRBV6-5 and TRBJ1-1; weak D call: TRBD1 (6 bases). Germline-derived CDR1 and CDR2 are MNHEY and SVGAGI. The length of the CDR3 is 11 residues. Trimming pared 6 bases from V and 8 bases from J, leaving 10 bases between.

The J gene is TRBJ2-3, the V gene TRBV10-3; D not certain. Germline values: CDR1 ENHRY, CDR2 SYGVKD. This CDR3 is built from 12 residues. Trimming removed 2 bases at V and 5 bases at J, with 5 bases between. CDR3 residues: CAISEGIDTQYF. The CDR3 nucleotides read TGTGCCATCAGTGAGGGCATAGATACGCAGTATTTT.

This clone was counted only a few times. This chain links TRBV19 with TRBJ1-3; TRBD1 aligns across 7 bases. The CDR3 is made up of 17 amino acids. Germline-derived CDR1 and CDR2 are LNHDA and SQIVND (reference sequence). Trimming took 5 bases from V and 0 from J; bases not matched to a gene: 10. The CDR3 DNA sequence: TGTGCCAGTAGTTTCCGACCGACAGGGCCCTCTGGAAACACCATATATTTT. Translating gives CASSFRPTGPSGNTIYF.

This rearrangement joins TRBV6-5 to TRBJ2-7; TRBD1 or TRBD2 may be the D gene (6 bases each). The V gene's germline CDR1 is MNHEY and CDR2 SVGAGI. The V end was cut by 0 bases, the J end by 0 bases, with 12 bases between. The CDR3 is 16 residues long. CDR3 nucleotide sequence: TGTGCCAGCAGTTACTCGCCGGGGGCGAGCTCCTACGAGCAGTACTTC. Amino acid sequence: CASSYSPGASSYEQYF.

This chain links TRBV28 with TRBJ2-1; D is tentatively TRBD1 or TRBD2 (5 bases each). The CDR3 extends over 12 amino acids. V was trimmed by 2 bases and J by 7 bases, leaving 6 bases between them. Germline CDR1 MDHEN, CDR2 SYDVKM. The CDR3: CASSLGGNEQFF. Written as DNA, the CDR3 is TGTGCCAGCAGTTTAGGGGGAAATGAGCAGTTCTTC.

The chain joins TRBV5-6 to TRBJ2-3; D unclear. This CDR3 is built from 15 residues. The V and J ends lost 5 bases and 2 bases respectively, with 15 bases between them. Per the germline V gene, CDR1 is SGHDT and CDR2 is YYEEEE. CDR3 sequence reads: CASREVGEDTDTQYF. CDR3 coding DNA: TGTGCCAGCAGGGAAGTCGGAGAAGACACAGATACGCAGTATTTT.

This chain joins TRBV7-2 and TRBJ2-7, with D possibly TRBD1 on 6 matching bases. Trimming stripped 0 bases from V and 4 bases from J, with 16 bases between. Germline CDR1 reads SGHTA; CDR2 reads FQGNSA. The CDR3 is made up of 16 amino acids. CDR3 coding DNA: TGTGCCAGCAGCTTAGCCTGGACAGCCGTCGTTTACGAGCAGTACTTC. Translating gives CASSLAWTAVVYEQYF.

V and J are TRBV30 and TRBJ2-7, with 12 nucleotides matching TRBD2. Germline values: CDR1 GTSNPN, CDR2 SVGIG (reference sequence). There are 15 residues in the CDR3. V lost 0 bases, J lost 4 bases, and 4 bases stayed unmatched. The CDR3 DNA reads TGTGCCTGGAGTGTACTTACTAGCGGGGGGTACGAGCAGTACTTC. This translates into CAWSVLTSGGYEQYF.

The rearrangement uses TRBV7-9 and TRBJ2-1; possible D gene TRBD1, 6 bases. The CDR3 consists of 13 residues. Germline CDR1 is SEHNR and CDR2 is FQNEAQ (reference sequence). V dropped 0 bases and J dropped 16 bases, with 16 bases sitting between them. Here the CDR3 DNA reads TGTGCCAGCAGCTTAGCGAGCACAGGGAGACACTTCTTC. Its translation: CASSLASTGRHFF. Based on the CDR3 plus reference TRBV7-9 and TRBJ2-1, the full variable domain is DTGVSQNPRHKITKRGQNVTFRCDPISEHNRLYWYRQTLGQGPEFLTYFQNEAQLEKSRLLSDRFSAERPKGSFSTLEIQRTEQGDSAMYLCASSLASTGRHFFGPGTRLTVL.

This chain joins TRBV3-1 (or the pseudogene TRBV3-2) and TRBJ2-4; maybe TRBD2 (6 bases). Deletions cut 0 bases from V and 1 base from J, with 16 bases between. Per germline, CDR1 LGHDT and CDR2 YNNKEL (reference sequence). This CDR3 has 18 amino acids. The CDR3 spells CASSQEVTSLVAKNIQYF. CDR3 DNA sequence: TGTGCCAGCAGCCAAGAGGTCACTAGCTTGGTCGCCAAAAACATTCAGTACTTC.

The count of this clone is one. The chain has TRBV6-6 and TRBJ2-7; D gene ambiguous. CDR3 length equals 14 residues. The V gene lost 6 bases and the J gene lost 3 bases, with 15 bases spanning the gap. CDR1 is MNHNY, CDR2 SVGAGI, per germline (reference sequence). CDR3 sequence reads: CASRPPAKVYEQYF. CDR3 DNA: TGTGCCAGCAGGCCTCCCGCCAAAGTCTACGAGCAGTACTTC.

This chain uses TRBV27 with TRBJ1-5, with unresolved D. Trimming shortened V by 3 bases and J by 2 bases, and 11 bases separated the two germline ends. Germline V gene lookup returns CDR1 MNHEY and CDR2 SMNVEV (reference sequence). The CDR3 is made up of 15 amino acids. The CDR3 nucleotides are TGTGCCAGCAGTTTTTGGGGATCTGGCAATCAGCCCCAGCATTTT. The encoded protein is CASSFWGSGNQPQHF.

CDR3: CASSVKPGLKHNEQFF. The CDR3 nucleotides read TGTGCCAGCAGCGTCAAGCCGGGACTAAAACACAATGAGCAGTTCTTC. The chain joins TRBV9 to TRBJ2-1; 7 bases align to TRBD2. Trimming at V came to 2 bases and at J to 5 bases, leaving 10 bases not matched to a gene. This CDR3 is 16 amino acids long. Germline V gives CDR1 SGDLS, CDR2 YYNGEE.

The CDR3 is CASSYQPTGPNTGELFF. CDR3 in DNA: TGTGCCAGCAGCTACCAGCCGACAGGGCCGAACACCGGGGAGCTGTTTTTT. V gene TRBV7-2 combines with J gene TRBJ2-2; 7 positions match TRBD1. The CDR3 runs to 17 residues. V lost 4 bases, J lost 0 bases, and 8 bases stayed unmatched. Germline CDR1 SGHTA, CDR2 FQGNSA.

The rearrangement joins TRBV11-2 to TRBJ1-6; D perhaps matches TRBD1 (5 bases). The CDR3 has 15 amino acids. V lost 3 bases and J 9 bases, leaving 15 bases between the germline ends. Germline V CDR1 and CDR2: SGHAT, FQNNGV. In DNA, the CDR3 is TGTGCCAGCAGCTTCCGGGGGGATCCTAGTTCACCCCTCCACTTT. It is translated as CASSFRGDPSSPLHF.

V gene TRBV19 combines with J gene TRBJ2-1; D is uncertain. The CDR3 loop spans 14 amino acids. Germline CDR1 is LNHDA and CDR2 is SQIVND (reference sequence). V was pared by 6 bases and J by 5 bases, with 14 bases between. In DNA form, the CDR3 reads TGTGCCAGTAGGCATCACACGGCGGACAATGAGCAGTTCTTC. Translation gives CASRHHTADNEQFF. The complete variable domain, with remaining parts taken from reference TRBV19 and TRBJ2-1, reads DGGITQSPKYLFRKEGQNVTLSCEQNLNHDAMYWYRQDPGQGLRLIYYSQIVNDFQKGDIAEGYSVSREKKESFPLTVTSAQKNPTAFYLCASRHHTADNEQFFGPGTRLTVL.

CDR3 amino acids: CASSLVTSSYSNQPQHF. The CDR3 nucleotides are TGTGCCAGCAGCTTAGTAACCTCCAGCTATAGCAATCAGCCCCAGCATTTT. The chain recombines TRBV7-9 with TRBJ1-5; D remains unclear. Trimming left V 1 base short and J 0 bases short, with 13 bases between. Germline assignment: CDR1 SEHNR and CDR2 FQNEAQ (reference sequence). The CDR3 has 17 amino acids.

V is TRBV15 and J is TRBJ2-1; 9 positions agree with TRBD2. The V segment lost 0 bases and the J segment 8 bases; nucleotides outside the gene matches: 5. Per germline, CDR1 LNHNV and CDR2 YYDKDF (reference sequence). CDR3 length: 15 residues. Written as DNA, the CDR3 is TGTGCCACCAGCAGAGAGTCTAGCGGGAACGATGAGCAGTTCTTC. Amino acids: CATSRESSGNDEQFF.

This rearrangement joins TRBV2 to TRBJ2-5, with D unresolved. The germline V gene has CDR1 SNHLY and CDR2 FYNNEI. Trimming shortened V by 5 bases and J by 3 bases, and 7 bases separated the two germline ends. The CDR3 consists of 12 residues. CDR3 in DNA: TGTGCCAGCAGTAAAACAGAAGAGACCCAGTACTTC. The encoded protein is CASSKTEETQYF. Combining the CDR3 with reference TRBV2 and TRBJ2-5 gives the whole variable domain EPEVTQTPSHQVTQMGQEVILRCVPISNHLYFYWYRQILGQKVEFLVSFYNNEISEKSEIFDDQFSVERPDGSNFTLKIRSTKLEDSAMYFCASSKTEETQYFGPGTRLLVL.

The chain carries TRBV2 and TRBJ2-1; 9 bases are a match to TRBD2. The V gene's germline CDR1 is SNHLY and CDR2 FYNNEI. Losses at the gene ends were 7 bases for V and 5 bases for J; bases not matched to a gene: 9. The CDR3 runs 15 residues. This chain's CDR3 is CASTDRLAGHNEQFF. DNA for the CDR3: TGTGCCAGCACCGACAGGCTAGCGGGGCACAATGAGCAGTTCTTC.

This rearrangement joins TRBV19 to TRBJ2-3, with 9 nucleotides matching TRBD2. Germline CDR1 reads LNHDA; CDR2 reads SQIVND (reference sequence). V gave up 7 bases and J gave up 2 bases; unmatched junction bases: 4. This CDR3 has 14 amino acids. The CDR3 region has the DNA TGTGCCAGTACCCTAGCGGGGCACACAGATACGCAGTATTTT. Translating gives CASTLAGHTDTQYF. Supplemented by reference TRBV19 and TRBJ2-3, the full variable domain reads DGGITQSPKYLFRKEGQNVTLSCEQNLNHDAMYWYRQDPGQGLRLIYYSQIVNDFQKGDIAEGYSVSREKKESFPLTVTSAQKNPTAFYLCASTLAGHTDTQYFGPGTRLTVL.

The chain is built from TRBV5-8 and TRBJ2-7; D gene unclear. Trimming stripped 2 bases from V and 2 bases from J, with 14 bases between. Germline assignment: CDR1 SGHTS and CDR2 YDEGEE. The CDR3 runs to 15 residues. CDR3 nucleotides: TGTGCCAGCAGCTTAGTCTCTATATTAACCTACGAGCAGTACTTC. Its protein is CASSLVSILTYEQYF.

The V call is TRBV7-3, the J call TRBJ2-3; TRBD1 or TRBD2 may be the D gene (5 bases each). CDR1 and CDR2 from the germline V gene are SGHTA and FQGTGA. Trimming removed 5 bases from V and 3 bases from J, with 12 bases in between. The CDR3 totals 14 residues. CDR3 loop: CASSRRDGTDTQYF. The CDR3 region has the DNA TGTGCCAGCAGCCGACGGGACGGAACAGATACGCAGTATTTT.

The rearrangement uses TRBV2 and TRBJ2-3, with D perhaps TRBD1 (5 bases). Trimming took 6 bases from V and 2 from J, leaving 18 bases between them. Germline-derived CDR1 and CDR2 are SNHLY and FYNNEI. This CDR3 comprises 16 residues. CDR3 in DNA: TGTGCCAGCAGGGACACCCCGCGGAGTTACACAGATACGCAGTATTTT. Translated: CASRDTPRSYTDTQYF.

Here the CDR3 DNA reads TGTGCCAGCAGTGGACTAGCGGGAGGCGATGAGCAGTTCTTC. This gives the protein CASSGLAGGDEQFF. The V and J genes are TRBV28 and TRBJ2-1; 14 bases fit TRBD2. Germline V lookup: CDR1 MDHEN, CDR2 SYDVKM. Losses at the gene ends were 5 bases for V and 8 bases for J; bases not matched to a gene: 2. The CDR3 contains 14 residues.

The genes are TRBV3-1 (or the pseudogene TRBV3-2) and TRBJ1-1; D call uncertain. V lost 5 bases and J lost 8, with 15 bases in between. CDR3 size: 13 residues. The germline V gene encodes CDR1 LGHDT and CDR2 YNNKEL (reference sequence). CDR3 region: CASSDYTGWEAFF. DNA for the CDR3: TGTGCCAGCAGCGACTACACGGGCTGGGAAGCTTTCTTT.

This clone is a singleton in its sample. The chain recombines TRBV28 with TRBJ1-6; 7 positions match TRBD1. The CDR3 contains 12 residues. CDR1 MDHEN and CDR2 SYDVKM come from the germline V gene. V lost 8 bases, J lost 7 bases, and 2 bases stayed unmatched. CDR3 sequence: CASRQGNSPLHF. CDR3 sequence (DNA): TGTGCCAGCCGACAGGGCAATTCACCCCTCCACTTT.

The chain is built from TRBV7-2 and TRBJ2-2; D possibly corresponds to TRBD2 (6 bases). This CDR3 has 17 amino acids. V was shortened by 5 bases and J by 1 base, with 17 bases between the two germline ends. Germline lookup yields CDR1 SGHTA and CDR2 FQGNSA. CDR3 region: CASSRERVSGNTGELFF. CDR3 bases: TGTGCCAGCAGCCGGGAAAGAGTTAGCGGGAACACCGGGGAGCTGTTTTTT.